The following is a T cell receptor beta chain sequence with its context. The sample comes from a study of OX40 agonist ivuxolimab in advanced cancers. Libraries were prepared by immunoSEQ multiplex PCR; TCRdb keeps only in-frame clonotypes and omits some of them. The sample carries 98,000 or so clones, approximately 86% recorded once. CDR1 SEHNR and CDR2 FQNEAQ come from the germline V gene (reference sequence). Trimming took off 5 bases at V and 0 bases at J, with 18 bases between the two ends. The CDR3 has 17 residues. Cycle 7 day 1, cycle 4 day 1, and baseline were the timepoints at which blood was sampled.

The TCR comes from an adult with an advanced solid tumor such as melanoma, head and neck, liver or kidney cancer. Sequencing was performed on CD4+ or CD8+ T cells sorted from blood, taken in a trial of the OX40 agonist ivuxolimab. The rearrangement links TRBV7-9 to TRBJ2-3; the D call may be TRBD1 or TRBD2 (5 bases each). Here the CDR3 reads CASSAILGRLSTDTQYF. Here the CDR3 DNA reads TGTGCCAGCAGCGCGATTCTGGGACGGTTAAGCACAGATACGCAGTATTTT.